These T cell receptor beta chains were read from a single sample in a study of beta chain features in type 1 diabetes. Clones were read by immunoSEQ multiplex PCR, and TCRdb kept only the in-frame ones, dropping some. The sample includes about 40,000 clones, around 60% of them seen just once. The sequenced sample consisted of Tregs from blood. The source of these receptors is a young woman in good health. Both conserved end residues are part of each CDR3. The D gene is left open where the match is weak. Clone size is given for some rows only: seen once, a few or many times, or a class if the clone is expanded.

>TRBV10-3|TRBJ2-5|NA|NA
TGTGCCATCAGTGAGTCCGAGGGAGAGACCCAGTACTTC
CAISESEGETQYF
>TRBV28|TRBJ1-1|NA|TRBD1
TGTGCCAGCAGTTTAGGGGGAACAGGGGGTACTGAAGCTTTCTTT
CASSLGGTGGTEAFF
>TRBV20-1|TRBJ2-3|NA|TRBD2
TGCATTTGGGCGGGGGCAGATACGCAGTATTTT
CIWAGADTQYF
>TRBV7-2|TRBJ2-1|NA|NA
TGTGCCAGCAGCTTTCCCGGTAACAATGAGCAGTTCTTC
CASSFPGNNEQFF
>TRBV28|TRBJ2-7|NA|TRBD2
TGTGCCAGCAGTTTCGTTAGCGGGAGTTCTCACGAGCAGTACTTC
CASSFVSGSSHEQYF
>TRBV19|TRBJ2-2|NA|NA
TGTGCCAGTAGAGAACAGCTGAACACCGGGGAGCTGTTTTTT
CASREQLNTGELFF
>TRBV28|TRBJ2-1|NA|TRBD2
TGTGCCAGCAGGGGACTAGCGGAGAGCTCCTACAATGAGCAGTTCTTC
CASRGLAESSYNEQFF
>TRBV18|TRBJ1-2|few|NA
TGTGCCAGCTCATTCGACAGAAACTATGGCTACACCTTC
CASSFDRNYGYTF
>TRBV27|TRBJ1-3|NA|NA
TGTGCCAGCAGATACAGGGCTGGAAACACCATATATTTT
CASRYRAGNTIYF
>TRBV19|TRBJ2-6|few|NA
TGTGCCAGTCGAAGTCTTATGGGGCAGGAGAGCTCTGGGGCCAACGTCCTGACTTTC
CASRSLMGQESSGANVLTF
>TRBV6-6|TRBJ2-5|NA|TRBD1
TGTGCCAGCAGGACAGGGGGCGGGGAGACCCAGTACTTC
CASRTGGGETQYF
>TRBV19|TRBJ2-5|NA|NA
TGTGCCAGTAGTATAGGTCAGGGTAGGGAGACCCAGTACTTC
CASSIGQGRETQYF
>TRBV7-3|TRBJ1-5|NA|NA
TGTGCCAGCAGCTTAACGGCGGATAGCAATCAGCCCCAGCATTTT
CASSLTADSNQPQHF
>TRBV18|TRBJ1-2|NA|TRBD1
TGTGCCAGCTCACCTGGGACAGGGTATGGCTACACCTTC
CASSPGTGYGYTF
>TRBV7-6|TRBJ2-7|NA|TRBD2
TGTGCCAGCAGCTCCGGGACTAGCGGGACCTACGAGCAGTACTTC
CASSSGTSGTYEQYF
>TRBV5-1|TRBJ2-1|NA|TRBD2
TGCGCCAGCAGCGGGAAGACTAGCGGGACTGAGGAGCAGTTCTTC
CASSGKTSGTEEQFF
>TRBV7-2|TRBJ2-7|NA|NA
TGTGCCAGCAGCCCCAAGACCCCGGCACTGACTTTAGGTTCCGAGCAGTACTTC
CASSPKTPALTLGSEQYF
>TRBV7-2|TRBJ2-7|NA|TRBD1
TGTGCCAGCAGCGGCCGGGACAGGGGGCGAGAGCAGTACTTC
CASSGRDRGREQYF
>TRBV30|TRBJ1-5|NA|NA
TGTGCCTGGAGTGTACGTCGGGGCAATCAGCCCCAGCATTTT
CAWSVRRGNQPQHF
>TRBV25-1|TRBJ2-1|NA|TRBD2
TGTGCCAGCAGTGGGGGATTGGGGCGGGCGGGAGGCTACAATGAGCAGTTCTTC
CASSGGLGRAGGYNEQFF
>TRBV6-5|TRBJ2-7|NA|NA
TGTGCCAGCAGTCACAGGGACCAAACGCTCTACGAGCAGTACTTC
CASSHRDQTLYEQYF
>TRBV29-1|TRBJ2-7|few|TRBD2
TGCAGCGTTACCGGGACTACGTCCTACGAGCAGTACTTC
CSVTGTTSYEQYF
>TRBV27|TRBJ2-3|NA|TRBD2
TGTGCCAGCAGTTCCACTGGGACTAGCTGGTACCCAGATACGCAGTATTTT
CASSSTGTSWYPDTQYF
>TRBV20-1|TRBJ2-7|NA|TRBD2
TGCAGTGCTCGGACTAGCCTCGAGCAGTACTTC
CSARTSLEQYF
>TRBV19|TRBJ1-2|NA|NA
TGTGCCAGTAGCTGGGACAAGGCTAACTATGGCTACACCTTC
CASSWDKANYGYTF
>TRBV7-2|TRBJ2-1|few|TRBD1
TGTGCCAGCAGCTCCCGACAGGGGTCCTACAATGAGCAGTTCTTC
CASSSRQGSYNEQFF
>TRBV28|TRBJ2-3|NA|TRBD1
TGTGCCAGCAGCAAGACAGGGGGATCAGATACGCAGTATTTT
CASSKTGGSDTQYF
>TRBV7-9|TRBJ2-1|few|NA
TGTGCCAGCAGTTCCTTGGGGCGGAACTACAATGAGCAGTTCTTC
CASSSLGRNYNEQFF
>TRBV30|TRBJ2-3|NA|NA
TGTGCCTGGAGTGTCGGTGGAGGGACTTTTCGGGTTTTAGGCACAGATACGCAGTATTTT
CAWSVGGGTFRVLGTDTQYF
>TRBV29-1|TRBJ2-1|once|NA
TGCAGCGTTCGGCGGGACGGGGATGAGCAGTTCTTC
CSVRRDGDEQFF
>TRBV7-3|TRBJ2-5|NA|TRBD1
TGTGCCAGCAGCTTAAGGGGACAGGGGAGACAAGAGACCCAGTACTTC
CASSLRGQGRQETQYF
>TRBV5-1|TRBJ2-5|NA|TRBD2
TGCGCCAGCAGCCCGACTAGCGGGCGGGAGACCCAGTACTTC
CASSPTSGRETQYF